A selection of T cell receptor beta chains follows, all from one sample in a study of cytomegalovirus exposure and HLA in healthy donors. The data were produced by immunoSEQ multiplex PCR, yet TCRdb's version contains in-frame clones alone and is incomplete. The sample carries approximately 100,000 clones, 70% to 80% recorded once. Material: PBMCs. The receptors were gathered from a woman aged 40 to 50 in good health and CMV-seropositive. CDR3s include the opening cysteine and the closing phenylalanine or tryptophan. The order of the fields is D gene, V gene, J gene, CDR3 protein, CDR3 DNA. The D gene is left open where the match is weak.

TRBD1	TRBV5-6	TRBJ1-1	CASSFRDRVSTEAFF	TGTGCCAGCAGCTTTAGGGACAGGGTGAGCACTGAAGCTTTCTTT
-	TRBV30	TRBJ2-7	CAWRHRVSYEQYF	TGTGCCTGGAGGCACAGGGTTTCCTACGAGCAGTACTTC
TRBD1	TRBV2	TRBJ1-2	CASSSGLGQLYGYTF	TGTGCCAGCAGTTCCGGCCTGGGACAGCTCTATGGCTACACCTTC
TRBD1	TRBV27	TRBJ1-1	CASSLDRGQNTEAFF	TGTGCCAGCAGTTTGGACAGGGGCCAGAACACTGAAGCTTTCTTT
-	TRBV6-5	TRBJ1-2	CASSYSYRDYGYTF	TGTGCCAGCAGTTACTCGTACAGGGATTATGGCTACACCTTC
TRBD1	TRBV30	TRBJ1-1	CAWSVDRAYTEAFF	TGTGCCTGGAGTGTTGACAGGGCCTACACTGAAGCTTTCTTT
TRBD1	TRBV2	TRBJ1-2	CASKTGTGHYGYTF	TGTGCCAGCAAAACCGGGACAGGTCATTATGGCTACACCTTC
TRBD2	TRBV5-1	TRBJ2-4	CASSSGEGNIQYF	TGCGCCAGCAGCTCTGGGGAGGGTAACATTCAGTACTTC
TRBD1	TRBV7-3	TRBJ1-4	CASSPSPGQGNEKLFF	TGTGCCAGCAGCCCATCCCCGGGACAGGGTAATGAAAAACTGTTTTTT
-	TRBV6-5	TRBJ1-1	CASSYSLQGANTEAFF	TGTGCCAGCAGTTACTCCTTACAGGGTGCGAACACTGAAGCTTTCTTT